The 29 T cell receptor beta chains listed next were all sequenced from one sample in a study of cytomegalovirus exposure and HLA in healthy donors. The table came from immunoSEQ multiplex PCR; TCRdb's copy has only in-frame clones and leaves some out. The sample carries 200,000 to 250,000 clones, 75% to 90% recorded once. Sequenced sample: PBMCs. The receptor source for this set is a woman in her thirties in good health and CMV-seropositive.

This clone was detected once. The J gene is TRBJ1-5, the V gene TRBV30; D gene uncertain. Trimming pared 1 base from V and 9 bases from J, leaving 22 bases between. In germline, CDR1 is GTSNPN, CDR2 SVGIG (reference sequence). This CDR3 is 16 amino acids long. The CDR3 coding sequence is TGTGCCTGGAGTGGTTGGATAGGAGCGGGCAGGAGGCCCCAGCATTTT. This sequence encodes CAWSGWIGAGRRPQHF.

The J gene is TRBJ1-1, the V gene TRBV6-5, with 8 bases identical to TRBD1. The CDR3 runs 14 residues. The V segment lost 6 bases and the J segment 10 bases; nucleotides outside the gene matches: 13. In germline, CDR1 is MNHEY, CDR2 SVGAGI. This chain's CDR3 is CASSLGGTGGPAFF. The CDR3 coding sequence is TGTGCCAGCAGCTTAGGTGGGACAGGTGGGCCAGCTTTCTTT.

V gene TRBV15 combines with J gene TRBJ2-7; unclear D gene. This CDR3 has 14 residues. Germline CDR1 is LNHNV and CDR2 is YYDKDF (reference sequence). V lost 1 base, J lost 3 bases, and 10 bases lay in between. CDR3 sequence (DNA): TGTGCCACCAGCAGAGGGGGATTGTACTACGAGCAGTACTTC. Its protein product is CATSRGGLYYEQYF. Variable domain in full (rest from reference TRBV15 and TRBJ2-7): DAMVIQNPRYQVTQFGKPVTLSCSQTLNHNVMYWYQQKSSQAPKLLFHYYDKDFNNEADTPDNFQSRRPNTSFCFLDIRSPGLGDTAMYLCATSRGGLYYEQYFGPGTRLTVT.

The CDR3, as DNA: TGTGCCTGGACCCCACTAGCGGGAAGCTCCTACGAGCAGTACTTC. It encodes CAWTPLAGSSYEQYF. V usage is TRBV30 and J usage is TRBJ2-7, with 10 bases matching TRBD2. V dropped 4 bases and J dropped 0; count of bases not matched to a gene: 6. The CDR3 runs to 15 residues. Germline CDR1 GTSNPN, CDR2 SVGIG (reference sequence).

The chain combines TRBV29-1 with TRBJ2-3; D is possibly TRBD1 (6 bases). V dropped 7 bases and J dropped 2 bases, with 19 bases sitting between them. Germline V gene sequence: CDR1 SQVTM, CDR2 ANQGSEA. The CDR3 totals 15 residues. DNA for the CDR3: TGCAGCGGCACAGGGATGGACGGCCCCACAGATACGCAGTATTTT. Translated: CSGTGMDGPTDTQYF.

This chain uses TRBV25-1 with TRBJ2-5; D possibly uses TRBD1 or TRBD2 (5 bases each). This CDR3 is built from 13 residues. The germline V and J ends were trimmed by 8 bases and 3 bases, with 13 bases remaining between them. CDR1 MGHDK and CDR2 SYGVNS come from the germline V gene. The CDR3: CASLGAGEETQYF. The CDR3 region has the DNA TGTGCCAGCTTAGGGGCCGGGGAAGAGACCCAGTACTTC.

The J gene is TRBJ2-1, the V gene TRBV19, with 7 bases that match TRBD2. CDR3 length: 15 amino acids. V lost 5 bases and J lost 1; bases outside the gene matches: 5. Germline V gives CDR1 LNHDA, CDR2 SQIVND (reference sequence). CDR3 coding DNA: TGTGCCAGTAGTGTGGCGGGAGTATCCTACAATGAGCAGTTCTTC. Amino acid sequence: CASSVAGVSYNEQFF.

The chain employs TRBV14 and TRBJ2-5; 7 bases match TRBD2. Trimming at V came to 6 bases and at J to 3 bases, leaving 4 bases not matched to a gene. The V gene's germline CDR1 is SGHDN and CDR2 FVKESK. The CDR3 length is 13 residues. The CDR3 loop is CASRGRAKETQYF. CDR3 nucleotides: TGTGCCAGCAGGGGGAGGGCGAAAGAGACCCAGTACTTC. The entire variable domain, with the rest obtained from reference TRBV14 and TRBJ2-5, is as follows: EAGVTQFPSHSVIEKGQTVTLRCDPISGHDNLYWYRRVMGKEIKFLLHFVKESKQDESGMPNNRFLAERTGGTYSTLKVQPAELEDSGVYFCASRGRAKETQYFGPGTRLLVL.

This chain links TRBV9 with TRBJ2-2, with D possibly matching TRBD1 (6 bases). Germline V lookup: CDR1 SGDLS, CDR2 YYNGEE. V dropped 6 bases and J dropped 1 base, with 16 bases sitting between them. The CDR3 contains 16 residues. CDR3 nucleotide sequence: TGTGCCAGCACCCAAGGGACATCCGTGAACACCGGGGAGCTGTTTTTT. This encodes CASTQGTSVNTGELFF.

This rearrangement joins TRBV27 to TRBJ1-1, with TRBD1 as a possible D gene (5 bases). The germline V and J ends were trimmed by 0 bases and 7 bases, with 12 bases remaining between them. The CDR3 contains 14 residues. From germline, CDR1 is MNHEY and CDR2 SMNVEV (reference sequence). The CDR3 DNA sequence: TGTGCCAGCAGTTTATCGGCAGGGCTGGGTGAAGCTTTCTTT. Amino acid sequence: CASSLSAGLGEAFF.

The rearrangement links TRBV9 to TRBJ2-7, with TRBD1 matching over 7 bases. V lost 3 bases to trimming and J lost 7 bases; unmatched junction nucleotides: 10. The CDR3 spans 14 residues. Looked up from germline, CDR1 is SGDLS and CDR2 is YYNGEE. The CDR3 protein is CASSAPGGSLEQYF. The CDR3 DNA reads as TGTGCCAGCAGCGCCCCAGGGGGTTCCTTGGAGCAGTACTTC.

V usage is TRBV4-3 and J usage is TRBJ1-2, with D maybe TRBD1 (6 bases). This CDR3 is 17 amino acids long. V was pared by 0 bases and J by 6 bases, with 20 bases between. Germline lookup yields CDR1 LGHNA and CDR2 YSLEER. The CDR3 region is CASSQEMGAGKMDGYTF. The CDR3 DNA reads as TGCGCCAGCAGCCAAGAAATGGGGGCAGGGAAGATGGATGGCTACACCTTC.

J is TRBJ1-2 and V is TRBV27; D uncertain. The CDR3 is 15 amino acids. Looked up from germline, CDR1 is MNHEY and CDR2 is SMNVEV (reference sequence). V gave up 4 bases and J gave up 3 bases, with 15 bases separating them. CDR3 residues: CASSSSGSGDYGYTF. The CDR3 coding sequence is TGTGCCAGCAGTTCGTCGGGGTCGGGAGACTATGGCTACACCTTC.

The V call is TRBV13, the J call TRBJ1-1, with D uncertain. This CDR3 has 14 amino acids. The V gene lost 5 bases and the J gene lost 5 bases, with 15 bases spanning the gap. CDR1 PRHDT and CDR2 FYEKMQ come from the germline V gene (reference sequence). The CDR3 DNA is TGTGCCAGCAGCCTGGGAGGGATGGGGACTGAAGCTTTCTTT. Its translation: CASSLGGMGTEAFF.

CDR3 in amino acids: CSLKVVAENTDTQYF. As DNA, the CDR3 is TGCAGCCTTAAAGTGGTAGCGGAGAACACAGATACGCAGTATTTT. The J gene is TRBJ2-3, the V gene TRBV29-1, with D perhaps matching TRBD2 (6 bases). The V and J ends lost 8 bases and 2 bases respectively, with 20 bases between them. CDR3 length equals 15 residues. The germline CDR1 and CDR2 sequences are SQVTM and ANQGSEA.

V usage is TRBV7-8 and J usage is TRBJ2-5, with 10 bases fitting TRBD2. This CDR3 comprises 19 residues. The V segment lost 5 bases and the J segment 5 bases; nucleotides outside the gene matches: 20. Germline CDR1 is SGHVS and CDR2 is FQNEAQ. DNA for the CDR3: TGTGCCAGCAGCCTGGCAGGACTAGCGGACTCCCTGAAGCTGGAGACCCAGTACTTC. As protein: CASSLAGLADSLKLETQYF.

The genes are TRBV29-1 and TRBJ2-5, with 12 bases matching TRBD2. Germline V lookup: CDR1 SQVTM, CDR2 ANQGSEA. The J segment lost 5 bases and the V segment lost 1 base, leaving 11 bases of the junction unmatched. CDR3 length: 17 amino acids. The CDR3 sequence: CSVEVVASGRVEETQYF. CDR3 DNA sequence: TGCAGCGTTGAAGTGGTAGCTAGCGGGAGGGTAGAGGAGACCCAGTACTTC.

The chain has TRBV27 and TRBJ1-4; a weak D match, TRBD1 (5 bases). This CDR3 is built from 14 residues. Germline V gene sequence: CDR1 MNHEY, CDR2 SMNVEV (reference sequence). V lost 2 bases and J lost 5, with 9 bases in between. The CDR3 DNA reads TGTGCCAGCAGTTTAGGGGGGGGGAATGAAAAACTGTTTTTT. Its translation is CASSLGGGNEKLFF.

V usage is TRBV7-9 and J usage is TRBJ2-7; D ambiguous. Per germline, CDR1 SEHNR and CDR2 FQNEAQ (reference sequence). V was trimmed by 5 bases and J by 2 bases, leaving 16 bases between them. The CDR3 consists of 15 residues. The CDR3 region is CASSARRGSTYEQYF. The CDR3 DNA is TGTGCCAGCAGCGCGAGGCGTGGGTCCACCTACGAGCAGTACTTC.

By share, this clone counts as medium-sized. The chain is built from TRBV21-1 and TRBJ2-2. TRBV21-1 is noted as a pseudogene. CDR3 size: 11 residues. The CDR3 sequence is CASSNTGELFF. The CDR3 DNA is TGTGCCAGCAGCAACACCGGGGAGCTGTTTTTT.

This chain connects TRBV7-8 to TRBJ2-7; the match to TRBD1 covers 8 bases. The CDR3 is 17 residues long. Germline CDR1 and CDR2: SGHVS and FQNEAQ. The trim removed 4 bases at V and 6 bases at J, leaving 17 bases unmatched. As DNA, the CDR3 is TGTGCCAGCAGCTCGCCGGATAGGACAGGGCCTCTGAGCGAGCAGTACTTC. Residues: CASSSPDRTGPLSEQYF.

The CDR3 sequence: CASSPTGNEQYF. As DNA, the CDR3 is TGTGCCAGCAGTCCGACAGGTAACGAGCAGTACTTC. The rearrangement uses TRBV27 and TRBJ2-7; perhaps TRBD1 as D (6 bases). Germline CDR1 and CDR2: MNHEY and SMNVEV (reference sequence). V was clipped by 5 bases and J by 5 bases, with 10 bases between them. The CDR3 is 12 amino acids.

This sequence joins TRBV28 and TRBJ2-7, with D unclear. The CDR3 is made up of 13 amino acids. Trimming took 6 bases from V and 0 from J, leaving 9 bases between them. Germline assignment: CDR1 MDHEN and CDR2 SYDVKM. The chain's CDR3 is CASSSYDSYEQYF. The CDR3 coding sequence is TGTGCCAGCAGCAGCTACGACTCCTACGAGCAGTACTTC.

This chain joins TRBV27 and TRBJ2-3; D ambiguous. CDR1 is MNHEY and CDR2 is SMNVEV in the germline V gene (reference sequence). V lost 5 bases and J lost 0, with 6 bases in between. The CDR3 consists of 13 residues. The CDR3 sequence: CASSTASTDTQYF. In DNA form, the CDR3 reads TGTGCCAGCAGTACTGCAAGCACAGATACGCAGTATTTT.

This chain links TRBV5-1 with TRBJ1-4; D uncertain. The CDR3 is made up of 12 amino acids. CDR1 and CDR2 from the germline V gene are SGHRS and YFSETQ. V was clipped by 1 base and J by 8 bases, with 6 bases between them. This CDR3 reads CASSLSGEKLFF. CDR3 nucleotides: TGCGCCAGCAGCTTGTCGGGGGAAAAACTGTTTTTT.

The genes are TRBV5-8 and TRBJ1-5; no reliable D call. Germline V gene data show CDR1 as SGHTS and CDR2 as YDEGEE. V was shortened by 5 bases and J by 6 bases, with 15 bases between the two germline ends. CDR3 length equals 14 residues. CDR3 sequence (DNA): TGTGCCAGCAGAGAACTTGGCCTAAGTCAGCCCCAGCATTTT. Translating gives CASRELGLSQPQHF. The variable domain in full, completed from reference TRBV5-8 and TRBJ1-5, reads EAGVTQSPTHLIKTRGQQATLRCSPISGHTSVYWYQQALGLGLQFLLWYDEGEERNRGNFPPRFSGRQFPNYSSELNVNALELEDSALYLCASRELGLSQPQHFGDGTRLSIL.

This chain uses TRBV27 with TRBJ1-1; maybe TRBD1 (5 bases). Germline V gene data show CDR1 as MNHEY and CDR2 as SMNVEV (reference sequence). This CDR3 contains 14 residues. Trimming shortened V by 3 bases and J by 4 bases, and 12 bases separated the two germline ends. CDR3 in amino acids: CASSFPGAVTEAFF. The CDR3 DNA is TGTGCCAGCAGTTTCCCTGGGGCCGTCACTGAAGCTTTCTTT.

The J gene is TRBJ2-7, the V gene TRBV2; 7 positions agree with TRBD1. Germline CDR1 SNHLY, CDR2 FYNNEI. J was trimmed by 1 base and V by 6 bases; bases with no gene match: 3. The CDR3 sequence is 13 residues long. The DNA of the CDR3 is TGTGCCAGCAGGGAACAGGGGTCCTACGAGCAGTACTTC. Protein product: CASREQGSYEQYF.

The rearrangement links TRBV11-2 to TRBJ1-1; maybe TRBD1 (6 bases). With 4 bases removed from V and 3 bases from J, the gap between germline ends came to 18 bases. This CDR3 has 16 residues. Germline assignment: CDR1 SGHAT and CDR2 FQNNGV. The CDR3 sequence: CASSSYYGRGDTEAFF. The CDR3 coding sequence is TGTGCCAGCAGCTCCTACTACGGCAGGGGAGACACTGAAGCTTTCTTT.